A selection of T cell receptor beta chains follows, all from one sample in a study of blood T cell repertoires in COVID-19. The data were produced by immunoSEQ multiplex PCR, yet TCRdb's version contains in-frame clones alone and is incomplete. This repertoire shows some 240,000 clones, around 81% found once; its top ten account for approximately 7.2%. Specimen: peripheral blood. These receptors were collected from a woman in her 70s with acute or convalescent COVID-19. CDR3s include the opening cysteine and the closing phenylalanine or tryptophan. A D gene is named only where the DNA matches it firmly. Clone size is shown for a subset of rows, as once, few, many or a class of expanded clone.

NA,TRBV15,TRBJ2-3,TRBD2,TGTGCCACCTCCGATCTAGCGGGGGGCACAGATACGCAGTATTTT,CATSDLAGGTDTQYF
once,TRBV12-3/TRBV12-4,TRBJ1-5,NA,TGTGCCAGCAGTTTTACGGTATCCCAGCCCCAGCATTTT,CASSFTVSQPQHF
NA,TRBV3-1/TRBV3-2,TRBJ1-1,NA,TGTGCCAGCAGCCAAGTTTTGGGACACGTGAACACTGAAGCTTTCTTT,CASSQVLGHVNTEAFF
NA,TRBV2,TRBJ2-5,NA,TGTGCCAGCAGTGAAGTTGAGCAGACCCAGTACTTC,CASSEVEQTQYF
NA,TRBV7-8,TRBJ2-2,TRBD2,TGTGCCAGCAGCCTAGCGGGGGGAAACACCGGGGAGCTGTTTTTT,CASSLAGGNTGELFF
NA,TRBV10-2,TRBJ1-5,TRBD1,TGCGCCACCTCAGGGGGGAGCAATCAGCCCCAGCATTTT,CATSGGSNQPQHF
NA,TRBV12-3/TRBV12-4,TRBJ2-5,TRBD2,TGTGCCAGCAGTTTCGGGGGGGAAGAGACCCAGTACTTC,CASSFGGEETQYF
NA,TRBV7-2,TRBJ2-7,TRBD2,TGTGCCAGCAGCTTAGGGCTAGCGGGGGGGCCTCTCCACTACGAGCAGTACTTC,CASSLGLAGGPLHYEQYF
NA,TRBV15,TRBJ1-6,TRBD1,TGTGCCACCAGCAGAGACCGGGACAGGGTCTCACCCCTCCACTTT,CATSRDRDRVSPLHF
few,TRBV5-1,TRBJ1-2,TRBD1,TGCGCCAGCACCCAAGGGACAGGGGGCCTTGGCTACACCTTC,CASTQGTGGLGYTF
NA,TRBV5-1,TRBJ2-2,TRBD1,TGCGCCAGCAGGCCTACAGGGGGCGCGAACACCGGGGAGCTGTTTTTT,CASRPTGGANTGELFF
NA,TRBV7-2,TRBJ1-4,NA,TGTGCCAGCAGCCGTCGGGAGGGAGAAAAACTGTTTTTT,CASSRREGEKLFF
NA,TRBV5-1,TRBJ2-1,TRBD2,TGCGCCAGCACCGTGAGCGGGGGACCCCAGTTCTTC,CASTVSGGPQFF